This T cell receptor (beta chain) emerged from a study of T cells in Graves' hyperthyroidism and ophthalmopathy (dated by TCRdb to between 2018 and 2020). In terms of the full investigation: Peripheral blood samples were taken at initial diagnosis, before any treatment was given. The paper reports TCR Vbeta CDR3 sequencing of over 130 peripheral blood samples: 40 to 45 ophthalmopathy, fewer than 80 hyperthyroidism and 17 progressor patients. The 95 to 100 discovery patients were divided at random into training and test sets in a 7:3 ratio. The study also compared thyroid tissue and blood T-cell repertoires from several Graves' hyperthyroidism patients. To identify distinguishing TCR V-J signatures, a discovery cohort of around 98 patients was used, comprising under 45 with Graves' ophthalmopathy and around 57 with stable Graves' hyperthyroidism. An independent validation cohort of about 20 hyperthyroidism patients and approximately 16 patients who later progressed to ophthalmopathy tested prospective prediction of ophthalmopathy. Following sampling, methimazole starting at 30 mg daily was given to hyperthyroidism patients, and high-dose intravenous methylprednisolone was given to ophthalmopathy patients.

The junction shows trimming of 7 bases on V and 4 bases on J, plus 20 bases between the germline ends. From the cysteine through the phenylalanine, the CDR3 covers 16 amino acids. Only the CDR3 part of the read is kept: 48 bases, read in frame from the first base. Looking up the germline V gene (reference sequence) yields CDR1 LNHDA and CDR2 SQIVND. What the research found in general, with its limitations: In cross-validation, a model built on a 13 V-J signature told ophthalmopathy apart from stable hyperthyroidism with under 90% sensitivity and around 83% specificity, and in testing the same model reached 80%/75%. In validation, the model predicted progression to ophthalmopathy with approximately 70% sensitivity and 72% to 85% specificity, a median of about 6 months before onset. Most expanded thyroid clonotypes (frequency above 0.001) were also detected in blood, a finding suggesting that blood repertoires may reflect thyroid immune responses. No statistical method was used to set the sample size in advance, and investigators knew the group allocation.

This clonotype was found many times. Its binding antigen is unknown. Within one base of it there is no much larger clone, and no base qualities were kept. The TCR beta CDR3 regions were amplified from the RNA transcripts. The first round of RT-PCR for the TCR CDR3 was performed with the HTBI primer set and the Qiagen OneStep RT-PCR kit. Libraries were constructed in a second round of multiplex PCR, after which size selection and purification were performed. Libraries were sequenced paired-end with 100 bp reads on an Illumina HiSeq2000. The source study handled its data this way. SOAPnuke was used to process the raw data, throwing out any read that contained adapters or uncalled bases, had a mean Phred below 15, or lacked an exact constant-primer or identifier match. COPE v1.2.5 was used to merge high-quality paired reads, and clonotypes were defined as unique nucleotide sequences. Clonotypes were aligned to IMGT TRBV, TRBD and TRBJ reference segments using MiTCR v1.1. Analysis was restricted to V-J combinations with a frequency above 0.0001, which covered roughly 99% of repertoires. A TCS score was defined as the ratio between F50 (clonal expansion) and ExV (chaos), using BLOSUM62-based TCRdist between CDR3 peptides within each V-J. Welch's t-statistics and random forest reduced several hundred V-J features to around 14, which were used in a naive Bayes classifier (R e1071). TCRdb handled the public reads itself, with Q25 trimming in fastp and clone calling in MiXCR, and kept productive beta chains. Rows with one shared CDR3 protein collapse into an entry with the most common genes and DNA. The V and J calls, along with clone size, are taken from TCRdb and not from the paper's own processing. Here the sample has around 55,000 distinct CDR3 sequences; 48% occur a single time. 8% to 10% of the sample is taken by the ten largest.

Ophthalmopathy patients had moderately to severely active disease, with a Clinical Activity Score of 3 or more, a NOSPECS grade of 4 or more, and a disease duration of less than 3 months. Exclusion was applied to patients with uncontrolled infections, other autoimmune diseases, pregnancy or lactation. Diagnoses relied on clinical symptoms, serum thyroxine and TRAb, thyroid ultrasound and orbital computed tomography. PBMCs were isolated from 7.5 to 10 ml of fresh peripheral blood by Ficoll-Paque density gradient centrifugation. Trizol reagent was used to extract total RNA, and RNA quality was then checked on an Agilent 2100 Bioanalyzer.

The chain is encoded by TRBV19 joined to TRBJ2-1; a tentative D match to TRBD2 spans 6 bases. The sequencing input was blood. The receptor was isolated from a woman between 45 and 60 years old with Graves' ophthalmopathy. The CDR3 loop reads CASTGGAATSYNEQFF. The nucleotides are TGTGCCAGTACCGGCGGGGCCGCTACCTCTTACAATGAGCAGTTCTTC.